This T cell receptor (beta chain) stems from a study of T cells in Graves' hyperthyroidism and ophthalmopathy. Study outcomes and limitations: Stable hyperthyroidism was told apart from ophthalmopathy by a model built on 13 V-J features.

Amplified TCR beta CDR3 regions derived from RNA transcripts. A set of HTBI primers served as the primers for a first-round RT-PCR of the TCR CDR3. TCRdb re-analysed the multiplex PCR reads in MiXCR, keeping a single row per CDR3 protein. The data hold 89,000 or so distinct CDR3 sequences, with roughly 40% observed a single time. The definition of stable Graves' hyperthyroidism was no ophthalmopathy progression within 18 months. Diagnosing involved the use of clinical symptoms, serum thyroxine and TRAb, thyroid ultrasound and orbital computed tomography. This CDR3 contains 13 residues. In germline, CDR1 is SGHTA, CDR2 FQGNSA. V was pared by 5 bases and J by 6 bases, with 13 bases between. This clonotype came up many times. Its antigen is as yet unknown.

V is TRBV7-2 and J is TRBJ1-2, with D tentatively TRBD1 (6 bases). Sequencing used peripheral blood or thyroid tissue (not recorded which). This TCR was sampled from a woman under 40 with Graves' hyperthyroidism. The chain's CDR3 is CASSPGGGHGYTF. The CDR3 DNA is TGTGCCAGCAGCCCGGGGGGGGGCCATGGCTACACCTTC.